This T cell receptor (beta chain) stems from a study of blood T cell repertoires in COVID-19. The CDR3 has 20 residues. The germline V gene encodes CDR1 MDHEN and CDR2 SYDVKM. V lost 6 bases to trimming and J lost 0 bases, with 29 bases between them. Profiling relied on immunoSEQ multiplex PCR, and the TCRdb table lists in-frame clones only, not all of them. This table holds about 70,000 clones, approximately 90% found once. The gene calls are TRBV28 and TRBJ1-1; a weak D match, TRBD1 (6 bases). Sample: peripheral blood. The receptor comes from a human donor in a cohort sampled during active COVID-19. The CDR3 bases are TGTGCCAGCAGCCAATCCTATATTCAGGGGCAGGGGATTCTGAACACTGAAGCTTTCTTT. Its translation is CASSQSYIQGQGILNTEAFF.